This TCR beta chain is from a study of naive and memory T cell subsets. The ends were cut back, 6 bases at V and 4 bases at J, with 18 bases in the middle. This CDR3 has 15 residues. The germline V gene encodes CDR1 MNHEY and CDR2 SVGEGT. An equimolar mix of two oligonucleotides served as the beta constant-region primer for TRBC1 and TRBC2. Nested alpha and beta constant-region primers with the SP2 primer drove four PCR rounds on ligated cDNA. From the UMI-ligation and nested PCR reads, TCRdb called clonotypes with MiXCR, one entry per CDR3 protein. The sample has about 120,000 distinct CDR3 sequences, over 30% seen once.

The rearrangement joins TRBV6-2 or TRBV6-3 to TRBJ2-5; no firm D call. The sequencing sample was made of central memory CD4+ T cells from blood. The clonotype comes from a human donor in good health. DNA of the CDR3: TGTGCCAGCAGCCCATATGTGAGGTATGGAGAGACCCAGTACTTC. It codes for CASSPYVRYGETQYF.